Below, 26 T cell receptor beta chains from the same sample are listed, as sequenced in a study of naive and memory T cell subsets. Ligated cDNA underwent four rounds of PCR with nested alpha and beta constant region primers and SP2. TCRdb re-called the 5' RACE reads through MiXCR, storing one row per CDR3 protein. The sample has 48,000 or so distinct CDR3 sequences, around 5% seen once. A UMI-containing oligonucleotide was joined by 3' ligation to the TCR cDNA template. These receptors were obtained from a female donor in good health.

The V gene is TRBV19, the J gene TRBJ2-1; tentative D call: TRBD1 (8 bases). The CDR3 has 19 residues. In germline, CDR1 is LNHDA, CDR2 SQIVND (reference sequence). Trimming left V 5 bases short and J 10 bases short, with 33 bases between. The CDR3 spells CASSGSKGSRTGRVKEQFF. The CDR3 DNA reads TGTGCCAGTAGTGGGTCGAAGGGTTCAAGGACAGGGAGGGTGAAAGAGCAGTTCTTC.

The V call is TRBV12-3 or TRBV12-4, the J call TRBJ1-1; D perhaps matches TRBD1 (6 bases). The CDR3 covers 14 residues. Trimming stripped 2 bases from V and 8 bases from J, with 15 bases between. The CDR3 spells CASSLLGTRTEAFF. The CDR3 DNA sequence: TGTGCCAGCAGTTTACTCGGGACAAGGACCGAAGCTTTCTTT.

The chain employs TRBV29-1 and TRBJ2-1; D unresolved. The CDR3 runs to 13 residues. Germline assignment: CDR1 SQVTM and CDR2 ANQGSEA. Trimming cost V 4 bases and J 0 bases, with 7 bases left between them. The CDR3 is CSVVSSSYNEQFF. DNA for the CDR3: TGCAGCGTTGTCTCGAGCTCCTACAATGAGCAGTTCTTC.

Ten or more counts support this clonotype. The chain carries TRBV5-1 and TRBJ1-5, with 10 bases matching TRBD1. Germline CDR1 is SGHRS and CDR2 is YFSETQ. V trimming: 5 bases; J trimming: 0 bases; junction bases outside the gene matches: 8. The CDR3 spans 17 residues. The CDR3 DNA sequence: TGCGCCAGCAGTCCCGGGACAGGGGATAGTAGCAATCAGCCCCAGCATTTT. It translates to CASSPGTGDSSNQPQHF.

This chain uses TRBV5-1 with TRBJ1-5; no firm D call. With 1 base removed from V and 4 bases from J, the gap between germline ends came to 18 bases. This CDR3 is 17 amino acids long. CDR1 and CDR2 from the germline V gene are SGHRS and YFSETQ. For the CDR3, the DNA is TGCGCCAGCAGCTTGCCGCCTACCAAAGCCCCGAATCAGCCCCAGCATTTT. Encoded protein: CASSLPPTKAPNQPQHF.

This clonotype appeared many times. This rearrangement joins TRBV10-3 to TRBJ1-1; the D is unclear. V was pared by 4 bases and J by 0 bases, with 6 bases between. The CDR3 is 13 amino acids. Germline values: CDR1 ENHRY, CDR2 SYGVKD. CDR3 in DNA: TGTGCCATCAGTGGGGGTATGAACACTGAAGCTTTCTTT. This sequence encodes CAISGGMNTEAFF.

The rearrangement uses TRBV6-5 and TRBJ2-1; the match to TRBD2 covers 12 bases. CDR1 MNHEY and CDR2 SVGAGI come from the germline V gene. The trim removed 5 bases at V and 4 bases at J, leaving 3 bases unmatched. This CDR3 has 15 amino acids. The CDR3 reads CASSGTSGRYNEQFF. The CDR3 DNA sequence: TGTGCCAGCAGTGGGACTAGCGGGCGGTACAATGAGCAGTTCTTC.

This clonotype was seen a handful of times. This sequence joins TRBV29-1 and TRBJ2-2; D remains ambiguous. The V gene lost 5 bases and the J gene lost 4 bases, with 11 bases spanning the gap. Germline V gene data show CDR1 as SQVTM and CDR2 as ANQGSEA. The CDR3 is 13 residues long. CDR3 sequence (DNA): TGCAGCGTTAGAAGATCGGGCACCGGGGAGCTGTTTTTT. Protein: CSVRRSGTGELFF.

This clonotype was counted ten times or more. The gene calls are TRBV7-3 and TRBJ2-1, with 8 nucleotides matching TRBD2. The trim removed 5 bases at V and 3 bases at J, leaving 6 bases unmatched. Per the germline V gene, CDR1 is SGHTA and CDR2 is FQGTGA. This CDR3 is built from 15 residues. The CDR3 nucleotides are TGTGCCAGCAGCCGAACTAGCGGTAACTACAATGAGCAGTTCTTC. Its protein is CASSRTSGNYNEQFF.

Ten or more counts support this clonotype. V gene TRBV7-9 combines with J gene TRBJ2-7, with 14 bases aligning to TRBD2. This CDR3 is built from 15 residues. The J segment lost 5 bases and the V segment lost 4 bases, leaving 4 bases of the junction unmatched. Germline loops: CDR1 SEHNR, CDR2 FQNEAQ (reference sequence). CDR3 protein: CASSSGTSGRHEQYF. The CDR3 coding sequence is TGTGCCAGCAGCTCCGGGACTAGCGGGAGACACGAGCAGTACTTC.

In this sample, this clonotype turned up many times. This chain connects TRBV4-1 to TRBJ1-5, with 8 bases aligning to TRBD1. Germline CDR1 is MGHRA and CDR2 is YSYEKL. The CDR3 is made up of 15 amino acids. The V segment lost 5 bases and the J segment 3 bases; nucleotides outside the gene matches: 6. CDR3: CASSWTGTNNQPQHF. In nucleotides, the CDR3 is TGCGCCAGCAGCTGGACAGGGACCAACAATCAGCCCCAGCATTTT.

This clonotype was found many times. The chain has TRBV20-1 and TRBJ2-2; 9 positions agree with TRBD2. In germline, CDR1 is DFQATT, CDR2 SNEGSKA (reference sequence). V lost 2 bases and J lost 5; bases outside the gene matches: 3. This CDR3 has 14 amino acids. The CDR3 bases are TGCAGTGCTAGAAGCAGCGGGAGGACCGGGGAGCTGTTTTTT. Protein: CSARSSGRTGELFF.

This clonotype was seen at least ten times. V usage is TRBV13 and J usage is TRBJ2-7; no definite D call. Germline V gene data show CDR1 as PRHDT and CDR2 as FYEKMQ (reference sequence). The CDR3 spans 12 residues. V was cut by 1 base and J by 7 bases, with 8 bases left in between. Here the CDR3 DNA reads TGTGCCAGCAGCTTAGCTCTTAGGGAGCAGTACTTC. Translation gives CASSLALREQYF. Variable domain in full (rest from reference TRBV13 and TRBJ2-7): AAGVIQSPRHLIKEKRETATLKCYPIPRHDTVYWYQQGPGQDPQFLISFYEKMQSDKGSIPDRFSAQQFSDYHSELNMSSLELGDSALYFCASSLALREQYFGPGTRLTVT.

This clonotype was seen at least ten times. V and J are TRBV5-1 and TRBJ2-2; a possible D gene is TRBD2 (5 bases). The germline V gene has CDR1 SGHRS and CDR2 YFSETQ. The V gene lost 4 bases and the J gene lost 6 bases, with 16 bases spanning the gap. This CDR3 comprises 15 residues. The CDR3 here is CASSENPLGPGELFF. CDR3 nucleotides: TGCGCCAGCAGCGAGAACCCACTAGGCCCCGGGGAGCTGTTTTTT.

This clonotype was picked up many times. V gene TRBV28 combines with J gene TRBJ2-3, with no clear D. Germline CDR1 is MDHEN and CDR2 is SYDVKM. The CDR3 is made up of 12 amino acids. V lost 3 bases to trimming and J lost 2 bases, with 3 bases between them. CDR3 amino acids: CASSFNTDTQYF. In nucleotides, the CDR3 is TGTGCCAGCAGTTTCAACACAGATACGCAGTATTTT.

This clonotype was recorded at least ten times. The gene calls are TRBV20-1 and TRBJ2-2; 9 bases align to TRBD2. The CDR3 consists of 14 residues. Trimming took 5 bases from V and 4 from J; bases not matched to a gene: 5. Germline values: CDR1 DFQATT, CDR2 SNEGSKA (reference sequence). As DNA, the CDR3 is TGCAGTGCTCAGCTAGCGGGGATCACCGGGGAGCTGTTTTTT. Translation gives CSAQLAGITGELFF.

This clonotype was picked up a small number of times. The chain joins TRBV12-3 or TRBV12-4 to TRBJ2-1, with D possibly matching TRBD1 (5 bases). V lost 6 bases and J 7 bases, leaving 19 bases between the germline ends. This CDR3 has 15 residues. CDR3 in amino acids: CASSHQPLDRNEQFF. In DNA, the CDR3 is TGTGCCAGCAGCCACCAGCCGTTAGACAGAAATGAGCAGTTCTTC.

This clonotype was observed many times. This chain uses TRBV28 with TRBJ1-4, with D perhaps matching TRBD1 (6 bases). Per germline, CDR1 MDHEN and CDR2 SYDVKM. There are 14 residues in the CDR3. The V gene lost 6 bases and the J gene lost 7 bases, with 15 bases spanning the gap. For the CDR3, the DNA is TGTGCCAGCAGCGGGGGGGGGGCCTCTGAAAAACTGTTTTTT. Its protein product is CASSGGGASEKLFF.

This clonotype was counted ten times or more. The chain recombines TRBV20-1 with TRBJ2-1; D unclear. V lost 2 bases and J 4 bases, leaving 12 bases between the germline ends. Looked up from germline, CDR1 is DFQATT and CDR2 is SNEGSKA (reference sequence). The CDR3 sequence is 14 residues long. The CDR3 DNA is TGCAGTGCTAGAACTACCCGGCTTTACAATGAGCAGTTCTTC. Translation: CSARTTRLYNEQFF.

Ten or more counts support this clonotype. The chain links TRBV7-2 to TRBJ2-2; TRBD1 agrees at 8 bases. V trimming: 1 base; J trimming: 4 bases; junction bases outside the gene matches: 5. The CDR3 covers 16 residues. Germline values: CDR1 SGHTA, CDR2 FQGNSA. The CDR3 reads CASSLEDRVVTGELFF. In nucleotides, the CDR3 is TGTGCCAGCAGCTTAGAGGACAGGGTAGTCACCGGGGAGCTGTTTTTT.

This clonotype was detected many times. The chain employs TRBV6-5 and TRBJ2-1; D is perhaps TRBD2 (5 bases). The V end lost 3 bases, the J end lost 7 bases, and 13 bases lay between the germline ends. CDR3 length equals 14 residues. Germline CDR1 is MNHEY and CDR2 is SVGAGI. Here the CDR3 reads CASSYLMGANEQFF. The CDR3, as DNA: TGTGCCAGCAGTTATTTGATGGGAGCAAATGAGCAGTTCTTC.

Many counts were recorded for this clonotype. This chain joins TRBV28 and TRBJ2-7; D tentatively fits TRBD1 or TRBD2 (5 bases each). V dropped 5 bases and J dropped 9 bases, with 20 bases sitting between them. Looked up from germline, CDR1 is MDHEN and CDR2 is SYDVKM. CDR3 size: 14 residues. CDR3 amino acids: CASSQPGTADVQYF. The DNA for the CDR3 is TGTGCCAGCAGTCAACCCGGGACGGCCGATGTGCAGTACTTC.

This clonotype was seen repeatedly, ten times or more. The rearrangement joins TRBV28 to TRBJ2-5, with TRBD2 identical over 7 bases. This CDR3 spans 13 amino acids. J gave up 4 bases and V 8 bases, and 7 bases lay outside the gene matches. Germline CDR1 reads MDHEN; CDR2 reads SYDVKM. CDR3 DNA sequence: TGTGCCAGCCAGGCGGGAGTTGGAGAGACCCAGTACTTC. It specifies CASQAGVGETQYF.

This clonotype showed up many times. This chain links TRBV6-2 or TRBV6-3 with TRBJ2-7; 12 bases are shared with TRBD2. The CDR3 length is 13 residues. Germline CDR1 and CDR2: MNHEY and SVGEGT. Trimming at V came to 7 bases and at J to 7 bases, leaving 5 bases not matched to a gene. As DNA, the CDR3 is TGTGCCAGCAAACTAGCGGGAGGATTTGAGCAGTACTTC. Translation gives CASKLAGGFEQYF.

This clonotype was seen a handful of times. The gene calls are TRBV7-6 and TRBJ2-1, with D perhaps TRBD1 or TRBD2 (5 bases each). CDR1 is SGHVS and CDR2 is FNYEAQ in the germline V gene. Trimming took off 5 bases at V and 8 bases at J, with 13 bases between the two ends. This CDR3 contains 13 residues. The CDR3 region is CASSPGTIYEQFF. Here the CDR3 DNA reads TGTGCCAGCAGCCCCGGGACGATATATGAGCAGTTCTTC.

The sample holds a few counts of this clonotype. The chain has TRBV4-1 and TRBJ2-3, with D perhaps given as TRBD1 or TRBD2 (5 bases each). Trimming pared 1 base from V and 0 bases from J, leaving 17 bases between. This CDR3 is built from 18 residues. Looked up from germline, CDR1 is MGHRA and CDR2 is YSYEKL. The CDR3 bases are TGCGCCAGCAGCCAAGTGATAGGACGGGACCCTAGCACAGATACGCAGTATTTT. The encoded protein is CASSQVIGRDPSTDTQYF.